Sequencing of this T cell receptor beta chain was carried out in a study of cytomegalovirus exposure and HLA in healthy donors. As for this clone: The antigen is not known.

V shed 5 bases and J shed 3 bases, with 14 bases lying between them. CDR3 length: 14 residues. CDR1 and CDR2 from the germline V gene are SGHAT and FQNNGV. It was with 60 Vbeta and 13 Jbeta primers that the PCR ran. Some clones are missing from TCRdb's copy, which holds only in-frame ones; the method was immunoSEQ multiplex PCR. Of roughly 200,000 clones listed, approximately 83% were seen once; the top ten hold 0.71%. Points from the study as a whole: A later analysis reportedly found fewer N-insertions in an Asian-associated ancestry cluster than the roughly 700-donor mean. One variant, a missense change in DCLRE1C, was linked in a later analysis to TCR beta V- and J-gene trimming. A cluster of highly shared sequence variants was likely a sequencing artifact.

V is TRBV11-2 and J is TRBJ2-7; D possibly matches TRBD1 or TRBD2 (5 bases each). This TCR was recovered from a boy aged 2 to 10 in good health and CMV-seronegative. The sample was PBMCs. CDR3 protein: CASSLGTGNYEQYF. The CDR3 region has the DNA TGTGCCAGCAGCCTAGGGACGGGGAACTACGAGCAGTACTTC.